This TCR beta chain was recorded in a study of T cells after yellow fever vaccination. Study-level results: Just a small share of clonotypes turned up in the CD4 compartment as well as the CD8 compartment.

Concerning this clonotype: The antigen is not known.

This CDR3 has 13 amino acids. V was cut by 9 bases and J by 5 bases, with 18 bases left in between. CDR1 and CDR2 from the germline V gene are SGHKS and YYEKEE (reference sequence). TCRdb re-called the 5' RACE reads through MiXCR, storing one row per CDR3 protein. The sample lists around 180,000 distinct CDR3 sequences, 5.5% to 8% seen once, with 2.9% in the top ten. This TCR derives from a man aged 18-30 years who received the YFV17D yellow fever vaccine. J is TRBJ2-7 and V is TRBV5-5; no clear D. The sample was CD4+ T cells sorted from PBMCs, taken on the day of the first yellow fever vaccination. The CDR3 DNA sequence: TGTGCCATCGGCCCCGGGCTCCGGGACGAGCAGTACGTC. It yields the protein CAIGPGLRDEQYV.